The sequence of this T cell receptor beta chain was determined in a study of CD8 T cells in ankylosing spondylitis. Scientists made TCR beta libraries using quantitative 5'-RACE with molecular barcodes. MiXCR, applied by TCRdb to the 5' RACE reads, yields one record per CDR3 protein. The sample contains 200,000 to 250,000 distinct CDR3 sequences, about a quarter of which appear only once. This CDR3 region has 15 residues. Germline V gene data show CDR1 as SGHRS and CDR2 as YFSETQ. J was trimmed by 5 bases and V by 0 bases; bases with no gene match: 7. The material sequenced was blood, either unsorted or a sorted T cell fraction (not recorded which). The TCR originated in a male donor with ankylosing spondylitis or in good health (not recorded which). The chain recombines TRBV5-1 with TRBJ2-5, with TRBD1 identical over 7 bases. The CDR3 DNA reads as TGCGCCAGCAGCTTGGAAAGGGGGCGCGGGGAGACCCAGTACTTC. Protein sequence: CASSLERGRGETQYF.